This TCR beta chain originates from a study of blood T cells in healthy people across ages. Samples each had at least 5 micrograms of total RNA extracted. This CDR3 has 15 amino acids. Germline V gives CDR1 LGHDT, CDR2 YNNKEL (reference sequence). Study findings and constraints: Age advanced and TCR beta diversity per million T cells fell, roughly linearly. Aged donors had fewer naive CD4+ cells and lower diversity than long-lived donors.

A note on this clonotype: Its matching antigen is unknown.

Combining a sample-barcoded 5' primer with a J-beta primer mix, a second PCR ran for roughly 7 to 11 cycles. A 12-random-nucleotide template-switch adaptor tagged each cDNA molecule. One entry per CDR3 protein results from TCRdb running MiXCR on the 5' RACE reads. The sample lists about 1.8 million distinct CDR3 sequences, around half occurring once. The receptor's source is a woman between 40 and 50 years old in good health. Specimen: blood. The chain uses TRBV3-1 and TRBJ2-4, with 9 bases fitting TRBD1. The tail of the sequence fits TRBJ2-7 better, so the J call may be wrong. The CDR3 here is CASSQDPGQGFEQYF. In DNA, the CDR3 is TGTGCCAGCAGCCAAGATCCCGGACAGGGGTTCGAGCAGTACTTC.